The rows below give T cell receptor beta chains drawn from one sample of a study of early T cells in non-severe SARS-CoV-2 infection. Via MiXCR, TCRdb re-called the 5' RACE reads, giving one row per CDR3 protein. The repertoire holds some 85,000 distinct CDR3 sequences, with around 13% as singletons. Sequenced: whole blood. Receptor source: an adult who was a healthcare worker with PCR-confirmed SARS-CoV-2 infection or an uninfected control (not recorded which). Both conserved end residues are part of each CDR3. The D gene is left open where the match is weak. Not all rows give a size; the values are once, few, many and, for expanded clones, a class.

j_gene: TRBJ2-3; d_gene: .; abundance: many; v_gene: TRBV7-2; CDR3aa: CASSSRMGPDTQYF; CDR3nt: TGTGCCAGCAGCTCGAGGATGGGGCCAGATACGCAGTATTTT
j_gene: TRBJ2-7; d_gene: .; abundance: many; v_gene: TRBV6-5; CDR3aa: CASRSTGSYEQYF; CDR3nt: TGTGCCAGCAGGTCCACAGGGTCCTACGAGCAGTACTTC
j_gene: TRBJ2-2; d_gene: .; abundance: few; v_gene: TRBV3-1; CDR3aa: CASSQGNGANTGELFF; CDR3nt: TGTGCCAGCAGCCAGGGAAATGGGGCGAACACCGGGGAGCTGTTTTTT
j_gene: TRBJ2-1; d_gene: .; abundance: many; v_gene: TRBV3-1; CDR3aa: CASSQLVNNEQFF; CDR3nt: TGTGCCAGCAGCCAACTAGTGAACAATGAGCAGTTCTTC
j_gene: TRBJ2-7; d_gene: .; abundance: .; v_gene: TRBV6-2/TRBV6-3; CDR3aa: CASSFLAEQYF; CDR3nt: TGTGCCAGCAGTTTCTTGGCTGAGCAGTACTTC
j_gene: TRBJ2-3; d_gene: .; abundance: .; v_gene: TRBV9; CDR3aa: CASGARDTQYF; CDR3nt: TGTGCCAGCGGGGCCCGTGATACGCAGTATTTT
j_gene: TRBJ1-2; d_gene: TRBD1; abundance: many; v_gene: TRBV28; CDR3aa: CASSLPPGQGRYGYTF; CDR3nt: TGTGCCAGCAGTCTACCTCCGGGACAGGGCCGATATGGCTACACCTTC
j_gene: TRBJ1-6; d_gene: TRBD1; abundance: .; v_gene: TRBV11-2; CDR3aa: CASSLGSRGGQRGNSPLHF; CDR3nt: TGTGCCAGCAGCTTAGGGTCCCGAGGGGGACAGAGGGGAAATTCACCCCTCCACTTT
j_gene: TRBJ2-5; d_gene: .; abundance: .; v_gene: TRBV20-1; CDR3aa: CSASARDQETQYF; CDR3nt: TGCAGTGCTTCGGCCAGGGACCAAGAGACCCAGTACTTC
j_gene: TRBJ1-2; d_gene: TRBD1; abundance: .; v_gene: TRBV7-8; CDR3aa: CASSSMDRGGYGYTF; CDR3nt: TGTGCCAGCAGCTCCATGGACAGGGGAGGCTATGGCTACACCTTC
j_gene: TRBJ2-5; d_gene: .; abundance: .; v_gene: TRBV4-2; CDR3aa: CASSQDRGAQETQYF; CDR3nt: TGTGCCAGCAGCCAAGATCGGGGAGCTCAAGAGACCCAGTACTTC
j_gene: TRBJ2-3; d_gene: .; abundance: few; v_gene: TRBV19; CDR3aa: CASSSVKGGPDTQYF; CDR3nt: TGTGCCAGTAGTTCCGTGAAGGGGGGCCCTGATACGCAGTATTTT
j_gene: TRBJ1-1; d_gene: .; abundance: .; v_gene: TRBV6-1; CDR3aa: CAIARAPYTEAFF; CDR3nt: TGTGCCATCGCAAGGGCCCCGTACACTGAAGCTTTCTTT
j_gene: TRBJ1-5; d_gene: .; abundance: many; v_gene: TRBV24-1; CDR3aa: CATSATSAGTGQHF; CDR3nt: TGTGCCACCAGTGCCACATCGGCAGGGACGGGCCAGCATTTT
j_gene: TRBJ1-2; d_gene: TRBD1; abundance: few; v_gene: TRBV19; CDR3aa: CASTEGAFGYTF; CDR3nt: TGTGCCAGTACTGAGGGGGCGTTTGGCTACACCTTC
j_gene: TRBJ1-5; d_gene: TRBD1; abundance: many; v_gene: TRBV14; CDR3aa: CASSQAEGARPPLNQPQHF; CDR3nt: TGTGCCAGCAGCCAAGCGGAGGGGGCGCGGCCGCCCCTCAATCAGCCCCAGCATTTT